This is a list of T cell receptor beta chains from one sample in a study of beta chain features in type 1 diabetes. Here immunoSEQ multiplex PCR was the method, and the copy in TCRdb shows in-frame clones only, minus some. The sample lists under 350,000 clones; roughly 25% were seen once. The sample was naive CD4+ T cells from blood. These receptors were taken from a woman aged 25-40 years with type 1 diabetes. Each CDR3 is given with its conserved first and last residue. D genes are given only for firm matches. Expanded clones are given a class, and other clones once, few, many or no size at all.

clone size	V gene	D gene	J gene	CDR3 DNA	CDR3 protein
few	TRBV4-1	TRBD1	TRBJ1-4	TGCGCCAGCAGCGACCGGGACAGGGGGGGAAAACTGTTTTTT	CASSDRDRGGKLFF
NA	TRBV7-9	NA	TRBJ2-5	TGTGCCAGCAGCTTAGAGTCGGGAGAATTAGAGACCCAGTACTTC	CASSLESGELETQYF
few	TRBV2	TRBD2	TRBJ2-1	TGTGCCAGCACGGGGACTAGCGGGGGCAATGAGCAGTTCTTC	CASTGTSGGNEQFF
few	TRBV25-1	TRBD1	TRBJ1-2	TGTGCCAGCAGGGCGGACAGGCTTAACTATGGCTACACCTTC	CASRADRLNYGYTF
NA	TRBV13	NA	TRBJ2-1	TGTGCCAGCAGCTTGAGGGCAGGGACATACAATGAGCAGTTCTTC	CASSLRAGTYNEQFF
few	TRBV29-1	NA	TRBJ1-2	TGCAGCGTTGGCGAGGACAGAAACTATGGCTACACCTTC	CSVGEDRNYGYTF
NA	TRBV7-9	NA	TRBJ1-5	TGTGCCAGCAGCATACAGGGACCCGGTCAGCCCCAGCATTTT	CASSIQGPGQPQHF
NA	TRBV15	TRBD1	TRBJ1-5	TGTGCCACCAGCAGGGGACAGGGTAGTAGTCAGCCCCAGCATTTT	CATSRGQGSSQPQHF
few	TRBV25-1	NA	TRBJ2-4	TGTGCCAGCAGTGATTCCCCCAGGGGACGAGGCATTCAGTACTTC	CASSDSPRGRGIQYF
NA	TRBV2	TRBD1	TRBJ2-2	TGTGCCAGCAGGAGACAGGGGCGATACACCGGGGAGCTGTTTTTT	CASRRQGRYTGELFF
few	TRBV4-1	NA	TRBJ2-7	TGCGCCAGCAGCCAAGACCGGCGGAGTGAGCAGTACTTC	CASSQDRRSEQYF
NA	TRBV5-6	TRBD2	TRBJ2-1	TGTGCCAGCAGCCCTCCGGGACTAGCGGATTACAATGAGCAGTTCTTC	CASSPPGLADYNEQFF
NA	TRBV29-1	NA	TRBJ2-2	TGCAGCGTTATTTCAGTCAGGGCCGGGGAGCTGTTTTTT	CSVISVRAGELFF
NA	TRBV21-1	NA	TRBJ2-3	TGTGCCGCATGGGAGTCTAGCACAGATACGCAGTATTTT	CAAWESSTDTQYF